Shown below are 5 T cell receptor beta chains from a single sample sequenced in a study of Graves' ophthalmopathy and Graves' hyperthyroidism. Amplification of TCR beta CDR3 regions used RNA transcripts. Scientists carried out first-round RT-PCR using HTBI primers and then a second-round multiplex PCR. One entry per CDR3 protein, called by TCRdb with MiXCR from the multiplex PCR reads. Here the sample spans about 740,000 distinct CDR3 sequences, roughly 40% being singletons. Specimen: peripheral blood. These receptors were obtained from an adult man with Graves' ophthalmopathy.

This clonotype was counted ten times or more. V usage is TRBV29-1 and J usage is TRBJ1-1, with no clear D. The CDR3 is 10 residues long. V was pared by 5 bases and J by 8 bases, with 9 bases between. The germline V gene encodes CDR1 SQVTM and CDR2 ANQGSEA. The chain's CDR3 is CSVLGSEAFF. The CDR3 DNA is TGCAGCGTTCTTGGCAGCGAAGCTTTCTTT.

This clonotype was seen repeatedly, ten times or more. The chain employs TRBV15 and TRBJ1-5; D gene uncertain. V was clipped by 0 bases and J by 4 bases, with 10 bases between them. The germline V gene has CDR1 LNHNV and CDR2 YYDKDF (reference sequence). The CDR3 runs 15 residues. The CDR3 loop is CATSRDLGLNQPQHF. Here the CDR3 DNA reads TGTGCCACCAGCAGAGACCTCGGCCTAAATCAGCCCCAGCATTTT. Together with reference TRBV15 and TRBJ1-5, the CDR3 gives the full variable domain: DAMVIQNPRYQVTQFGKPVTLSCSQTLNHNVMYWYQQKSSQAPKLLFHYYDKDFNNEADTPDNFQSRRPNTSFCFLDIRSPGLGDTAMYLCATSRDLGLNQPQHFGDGTRLSIL.

This clonotype was picked up a small number of times. A junction end diverges from the germline sequence, so it may reflect a read error. The V call is TRBV5-1, the J call TRBJ1-2; perhaps TRBD1 as D (6 bases). CDR1 and CDR2 from the germline V gene are SGHRS and YFSETQ. CDR3 length equals 13 residues. As DNA, the CDR3 is TGTGCCAGCAGCCGAGAACAGGGAGATGGCTACACCTTC. Translated, it gives CASSREQGDGYTF.

This chain connects TRBV6-6 to TRBJ1-1; D unresolved. The CDR3 is 14 amino acids. Germline CDR1 and CDR2: MNHNY and SVGAGI (reference sequence). Trimming left V 3 bases short and J 1 base short, with 9 bases between. The CDR3 reads CASSYLARNTEAFF. The CDR3 DNA is TGTGCCAGCAGTTATTTAGCAAGGAACACTGAAGCTTTCTTT.

This clonotype was recorded many times. The V and J genes are TRBV24-1 and TRBJ1-1; unclear D gene. Trimming left V 1 base short and J 4 bases short, with 12 bases between. This CDR3 has 15 residues. Germline V gene data show CDR1 as KGHDR and CDR2 as SFDVKD. CDR3 bases: TGTGCCACCAGTGATTTAGCGGACGGGTTCACTGAAGCTTTCTTT. Its translation: CATSDLADGFTEAFF.